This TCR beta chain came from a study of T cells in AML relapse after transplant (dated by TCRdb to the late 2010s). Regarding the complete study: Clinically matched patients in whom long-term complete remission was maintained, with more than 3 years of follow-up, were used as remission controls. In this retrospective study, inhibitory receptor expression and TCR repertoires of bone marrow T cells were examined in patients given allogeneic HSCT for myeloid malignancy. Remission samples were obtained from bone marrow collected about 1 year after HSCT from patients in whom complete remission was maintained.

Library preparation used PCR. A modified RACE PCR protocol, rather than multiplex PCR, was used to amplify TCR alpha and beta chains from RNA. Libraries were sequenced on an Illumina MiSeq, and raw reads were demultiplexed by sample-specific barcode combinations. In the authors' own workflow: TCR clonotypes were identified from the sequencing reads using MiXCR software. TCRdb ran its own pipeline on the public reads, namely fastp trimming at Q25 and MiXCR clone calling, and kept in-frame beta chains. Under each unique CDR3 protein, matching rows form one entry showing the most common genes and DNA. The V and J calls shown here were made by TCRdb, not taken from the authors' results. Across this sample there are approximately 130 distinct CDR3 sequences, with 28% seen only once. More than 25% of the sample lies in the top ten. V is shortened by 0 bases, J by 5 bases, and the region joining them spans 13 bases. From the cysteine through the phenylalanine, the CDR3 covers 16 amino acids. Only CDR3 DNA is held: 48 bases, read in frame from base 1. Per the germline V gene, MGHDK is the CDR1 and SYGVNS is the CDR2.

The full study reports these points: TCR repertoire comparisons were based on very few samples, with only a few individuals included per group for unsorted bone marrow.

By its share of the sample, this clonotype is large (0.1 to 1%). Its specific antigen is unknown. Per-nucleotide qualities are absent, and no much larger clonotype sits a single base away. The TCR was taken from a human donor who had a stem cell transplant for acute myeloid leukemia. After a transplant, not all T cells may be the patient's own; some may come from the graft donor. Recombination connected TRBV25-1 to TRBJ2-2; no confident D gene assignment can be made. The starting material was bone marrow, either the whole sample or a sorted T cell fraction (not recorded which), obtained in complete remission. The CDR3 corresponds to CASSEYQPLSTGELFF. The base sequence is TGTGCCAGCAGTGAATATCAGCCTTTATCGACCGGGGAGCTGTTTTTT.